Each of the 18 T cell receptor beta chains below was sequenced from the same sample in a study of blood T cells in healthy people across ages (dated by TCRdb to the mid-2010s). Library construction relied on 5' RACE. TCRdb records Illumina HiSeq 2500 as the sequencer. A second PCR of roughly 7 to 11 cycles was performed with a sample-barcoded 5' primer and a J-beta primer mix. TCRdb reran the public reads through fastp at Q25 and MiXCR, keeping productive beta chains. Rows with a matching CDR3 protein are joined into one entry that keeps the most common DNA and genes. Counted in this sample were about 1.6 million distinct CDR3 sequences; about 31% of them appeared once. The top ten clones comprise approximately 10% of the sample. Source material: blood. These receptors originate from a woman younger than 45 in good health.

The DNA of the CDR3 is TGCAGTGTTCTACCGGTCCTTAATGAAAAACTGTTTTTT. Residues: CSVLPVLNEKLFF. The rearrangement uses TRBV20-1 and TRBJ1-4, with no clear D. Trimming stripped 7 bases from V and 4 bases from J, with 13 bases between. The germline CDR1 and CDR2 sequences are DFQATT and SNEGSKA (reference sequence). This CDR3 is 13 amino acids long.

This clonotype was counted at least ten times. This chain connects TRBV7-2 to TRBJ2-2; D uncertain. V shed 4 bases and J shed 6 bases, with 9 bases lying between them. Germline V gene lookup returns CDR1 SGHTA and CDR2 FQGNSA. This CDR3 region has 13 residues. The CDR3 nucleotides are TGTGCCAGCAGCTCAGGACCTGCCGGGGAGCTGTTTTTT. Its protein product is CASSSGPAGELFF.

The rearrangement links TRBV4-1 to TRBJ2-6; TRBD1 agrees at 9 bases. Germline lookup yields CDR1 MGHRA and CDR2 YSYEKL. The CDR3 is made up of 16 amino acids. Trimming removed 6 bases from V and 4 bases from J; junction bases left unmatched: 7. CDR3: CASSYRGPGGANVLTF. CDR3 in DNA: TGCGCCAGCAGTTACAGGGGGCCGGGGGGGGCCAACGTCCTGACTTTC.

The rearrangement uses TRBV12-3 or TRBV12-4 and TRBJ2-1; 8 bases align to TRBD2. Germline trimming cut 1 base from V and 4 bases from J; bases unmatched to any gene: 9. The CDR3 runs 17 residues. The CDR3 sequence is CASSLVGGGTSYNEQFF. As DNA, the CDR3 is TGTGCCAGCAGTTTAGTGGGCGGGGGGACCTCTTACAATGAGCAGTTCTTC.

The chain carries TRBV9 and TRBJ2-1; 10 bases match TRBD2. CDR3 length equals 18 residues. V gave up 0 bases and J gave up 4 bases; unmatched junction bases: 10. From germline, CDR1 is SGDLS and CDR2 YYNGEE. CDR3 residues: CASSVGPSGSRTYNEQFF. DNA for the CDR3: TGTGCCAGCAGCGTAGGTCCTAGCGGGAGCCGAACTTACAATGAGCAGTTCTTC.

This clonotype was seen more than once but under ten times. The chain combines TRBV12-3 or TRBV12-4 with TRBJ2-3, with 7 bases lining up with TRBD2. The CDR3 loop spans 17 amino acids. V was clipped by 5 bases and J by 4 bases; unmatched bases: 15. The CDR3 reads CASSPTKSSGVPDTQYF. The DNA of the CDR3 is TGTGCCAGCAGTCCTACAAAAAGCAGCGGGGTCCCAGATACGCAGTATTTT.

This rearrangement joins TRBV12-3 or TRBV12-4 to TRBJ2-7; 8 bases map to TRBD2. This CDR3 has 16 amino acids. V was pared by 6 bases and J by 4 bases, with 14 bases of the junction left unmatched. This CDR3 reads CASSPPVASGPYEQYF. As DNA, the CDR3 is TGTGCCAGCAGCCCCCCTGTGGCTAGCGGGCCATACGAGCAGTACTTC.

The gene calls are TRBV5-1 and TRBJ2-5; TRBD1 is a possible D gene (6 bases). In germline, CDR1 is SGHRS, CDR2 YFSETQ. Trimming took off 4 bases at V and 2 bases at J, with 15 bases between the two ends. This CDR3 comprises 15 residues. The CDR3 DNA follows: TGCGCCAGCAGCCCCCTACCTGGACAGCAAGAGACCCAGTACTTC. Encoded protein: CASSPLPGQQETQYF.

This clonotype showed up just a few times. V is TRBV20-1 and J is TRBJ2-1; 12 bases line up with TRBD2. The trim removed 6 bases at V and 9 bases at J, leaving 9 bases unmatched. Looked up from germline, CDR1 is DFQATT and CDR2 is SNEGSKA (reference sequence). This CDR3 region has 14 residues. The CDR3 here is CSARTSGALPEQFF. CDR3 coding DNA: TGCAGTGCCCGGACTAGCGGGGCACTTCCTGAGCAGTTCTTC.

This clonotype appeared a few times. The V gene is TRBV7-8, the J gene TRBJ1-2; D gene ambiguous. The CDR3 is made up of 11 amino acids. The ends were cut back, 10 bases at V and 6 bases at J, with 12 bases in the middle. Germline V lookup: CDR1 SGHVS, CDR2 FQNEAQ. The CDR3: CAIRGYNGYTF. The CDR3 region has the DNA TGTGCCATCCGCGGATATAATGGCTACACCTTC. Drawing the rest from reference TRBV7-8 and TRBJ1-2, the complete variable domain is GAGVSQSPRYKVAKRGQDVALRCDPISGHVSLFWYQQALGQGPEFLTYFQNEAQLDKSGLPSDRFFAERPEGSVSTLKIQRTQQEDSAVYLCAIRGYNGYTFGSGTRLTVV.

The rearrangement links TRBV12-3 or TRBV12-4 to TRBJ1-6; perhaps TRBD1 as D (5 bases). Trimming removed 7 bases from V and 0 bases from J, with 10 bases in between. There are 15 residues in the CDR3. DNA of the CDR3: TGTGCCAGCACCCGGGGGGGCTCCTATAATTCACCCCTCCACTTT. Amino acids: CASTRGGSYNSPLHF.

The V call is TRBV20-1, the J call TRBJ2-7; perhaps TRBD2 as D (6 bases). Germline V CDR1 and CDR2: DFQATT, SNEGSKA (reference sequence). Trimming took 0 bases from V and 2 from J, leaving 14 bases between them. This CDR3 is built from 15 residues. CDR3 DNA: TGCAGTGCTAGAGATAGGGTGCGGGGAACCTACGAGCAGTACTTC. As protein: CSARDRVRGTYEQYF.

This clonotype was counted only a few times. The V call is TRBV2, the J call TRBJ2-7; D perhaps matches TRBD1 (6 bases). V gave up 4 bases and J gave up 4 bases, with 17 bases separating them. Germline V gene sequence: CDR1 SNHLY, CDR2 FYNNEI. This CDR3 contains 15 residues. DNA of the CDR3: TGTGCCAGCAGTGGACGACAGGCCTTGGGTTACGAGCAGTACTTC. Protein sequence: CASSGRQALGYEQYF.

The gene calls are TRBV2 and TRBJ1-1; D is uncertain. The V gene's germline CDR1 is SNHLY and CDR2 FYNNEI. The V gene lost 4 bases and the J gene lost 8 bases, with 8 bases spanning the gap. CDR3 length: 11 residues. CDR3 DNA: TGTGCCAGCAGTGTGTATAGAGAAGCTTTCTTT. As protein: CASSVYREAFF.

This clonotype has a handful of counts. The chain uses TRBV9 and TRBJ2-1; 7 bases are a match to TRBD1. The germline V gene encodes CDR1 SGDLS and CDR2 YYNGEE. Trimming removed 0 bases from V and 2 bases from J; junction bases left unmatched: 5. This CDR3 has 16 amino acids. The CDR3 spells CASSVGRQGAYNEQFF. The CDR3 coding sequence is TGTGCCAGCAGCGTAGGTCGGCAGGGGGCCTACAATGAGCAGTTCTTC.

The genes are TRBV28 and TRBJ2-2, with D tentatively TRBD2 (6 bases). V lost 3 bases and J 1 base, leaving 9 bases between the germline ends. From germline, CDR1 is MDHEN and CDR2 SYDVKM. There are 15 residues in the CDR3. This CDR3 is CASSFAGKNTGELFF. The CDR3 DNA sequence: TGTGCCAGCAGTTTCGCGGGAAAGAACACCGGGGAGCTGTTTTTT.

The genes are TRBV12-3 or TRBV12-4 and TRBJ2-1, with 15 bases identical to TRBD2. V lost 4 bases, J lost 15 bases, and 7 bases stayed unmatched. CDR3 length: 14 residues. The CDR3 nucleotides read TGTGCCAGCAGTTGGACTAGCGGGAGGGCCCACCCGTTCTTC. It encodes CASSWTSGRAHPFF.

The V gene is TRBV6-6, the J gene TRBJ1-5; D is uncertain. The germline CDR1 and CDR2 sequences are MNHNY and SVGAGI (reference sequence). CDR3 length equals 15 residues. With 5 bases removed from V and 6 bases from J, the gap between germline ends came to 17 bases. Here the CDR3 DNA reads TGTGCCAGCAGTCTCGGAGAGAGGGCAGGTCAGCCCCAGCATTTT. It codes for CASSLGERAGQPQHF.